Each of the 6 T cell receptor beta chains below was sequenced from the same sample in a study of vaccination and CD4 T cells after COVID-19. Their antigen targets remain unknown. The Oncomine TCR Beta short-read assay sequenced DNA from cultured CD4+ T cells. From the PCR reads, TCRdb called clonotypes with MiXCR, one entry per CDR3 protein. The table lists more than 9,000 distinct CDR3 sequences, about two fifths of them singletons. The treatment denotes: approximately nine-day PBMC culture with coronavirus spike peptide pools or control peptides (ViraFEST assay). The specimen was CD4+ T cells from blood, cultured in vitro, collected after SARS-CoV-2 vaccination. The receptors were gathered from a human donor who had recovered from COVID-19.

This sequence joins TRBV7-2 and TRBJ2-5, with 9 bases identical to TRBD1. V dropped 1 base and J dropped 7; count of bases not matched to a gene: 7. CDR1 and CDR2 from the germline V gene are SGHTA and FQGNSA. This CDR3 region has 15 residues. CDR3 bases: TGTGCCAGCAGCTTAGAGGGGACAGGGTTTGGGACCCAGTACTTC. As protein: CASSLEGTGFGTQYF. The whole variable domain, filled in from reference TRBV7-2 and TRBJ2-5, reads GAGVSQSPSNKVTEKGKDVELRCDPISGHTALYWYRQSLGQGLEFLIYFQGNSAPDKSGLPSDRFSAERTGGSVSTLTIQRTQQEDSAVYLCASSLEGTGFGTQYFGPGTRLLVL.

The V call is TRBV28, the J call TRBJ1-5; 9 bases line up with TRBD1. The CDR3 covers 14 residues. After removal of 8 bases from V and 1 base from J, the junction contained 3 bases not matched to a gene. Per the germline V gene, CDR1 is MDHEN and CDR2 is SYDVKM. The CDR3 loop is CASSQGASNQPQHF. The CDR3 nucleotides are TGTGCCAGCTCACAGGGGGCAAGCAATCAGCCCCAGCATTTT.

This chain joins TRBV18 and TRBJ1-1; TRBD1 matches 9 bases. The CDR3 extends over 15 amino acids. Per germline, CDR1 KGHSH and CDR2 LQKENI. Losses at the gene ends were 3 bases for V and 2 bases for J; bases not matched to a gene: 4. The DNA for the CDR3 is TGTGCCAGCTCACCCAGACAGGGGGGAAACACTGAAGCTTTCTTT. This gives the protein CASSPRQGGNTEAFF.

This clonotype has a single count. J is TRBJ2-7 and V is TRBV20-1, with D possibly matching TRBD2 (5 bases). V was shortened by 1 base and J by 2 bases, with 9 bases between the two germline ends. Per the germline V gene, CDR1 is DFQATT and CDR2 is SNEGSKA (reference sequence). The CDR3 spans 13 residues. The CDR3 DNA reads TGCAGTGCTAGAGCCCTGCGGGCCTACGAGCAGTACTTC. This gives the protein CSARALRAYEQYF.

V and J are TRBV5-4 and TRBJ2-2, with D perhaps given as TRBD1 or TRBD2 (5 bases each). V lost 6 bases and J 5 bases, leaving 23 bases between the germline ends. Per the germline V gene, CDR1 is SGHNT and CDR2 is YYREEE (reference sequence). The CDR3 contains 17 residues. CDR3 in amino acids: CASKPGRGALGTGELFF. For the CDR3, the DNA is TGTGCCAGCAAACCGGGACGGGGAGCCTTGGGGACCGGGGAGCTGTTTTTT.

CDR3 region: CSASGRAGEQYF. In DNA, the CDR3 is TGCAGTGCTAGCGGGAGGGCAGGGGAGCAGTACTTC. The chain is built from TRBV20-1 and TRBJ2-7, with TRBD2 matching 8 bases. Trimming took 3 bases from V and 7 from J; bases not matched to a gene: 5. This CDR3 comprises 12 residues. Germline assignment: CDR1 DFQATT and CDR2 SNEGSKA (reference sequence).